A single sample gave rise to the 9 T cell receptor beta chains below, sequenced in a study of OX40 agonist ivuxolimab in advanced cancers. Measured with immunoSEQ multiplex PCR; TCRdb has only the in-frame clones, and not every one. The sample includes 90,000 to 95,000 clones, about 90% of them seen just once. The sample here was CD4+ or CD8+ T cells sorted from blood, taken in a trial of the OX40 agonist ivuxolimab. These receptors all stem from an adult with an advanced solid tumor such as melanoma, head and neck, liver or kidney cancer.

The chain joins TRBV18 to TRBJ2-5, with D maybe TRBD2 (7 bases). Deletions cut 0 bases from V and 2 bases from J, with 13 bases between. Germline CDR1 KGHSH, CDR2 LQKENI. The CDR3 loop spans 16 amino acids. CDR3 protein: CASSPPRGGQQETQYF. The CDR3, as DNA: TGTGCCAGCTCACCACCTAGGGGGGGGCAACAAGAGACCCAGTACTTC.

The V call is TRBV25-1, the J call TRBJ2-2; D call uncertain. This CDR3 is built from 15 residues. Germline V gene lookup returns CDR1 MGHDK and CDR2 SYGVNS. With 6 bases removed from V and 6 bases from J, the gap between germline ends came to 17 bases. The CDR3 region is CASSAQKGVAGELFF. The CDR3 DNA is TGTGCCAGCAGCGCTCAGAAAGGAGTGGCCGGGGAGCTGTTTTTT.

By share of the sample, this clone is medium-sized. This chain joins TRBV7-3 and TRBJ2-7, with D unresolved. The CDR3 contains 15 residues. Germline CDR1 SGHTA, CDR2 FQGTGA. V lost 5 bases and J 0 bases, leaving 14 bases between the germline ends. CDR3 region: CASSPAEGSSYEQYF. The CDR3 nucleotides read TGTGCCAGCAGCCCCGCCGAAGGGTCCTCCTACGAGCAGTACTTC. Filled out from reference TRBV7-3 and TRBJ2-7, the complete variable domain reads GAGVSQTPSNKVTEKGKYVELRCDPISGHTALYWYRQSLGQGPEFLIYFQGTGAADDSGLPNDRFFAVRPEGSVSTLKIQRTERGDSAVYLCASSPAEGSSYEQYFGPGTRLTVT.

The CDR3 sequence is CASRAGLAGPYNEQFF. The CDR3 DNA is TGTGCCAGCAGAGCCGGACTAGCGGGGCCCTACAATGAGCAGTTCTTC. The V gene is TRBV5-4, the J gene TRBJ2-1, with 12 bases identical to TRBD2. CDR1 is SGHNT and CDR2 is YYREEE in the germline V gene (reference sequence). J lost 2 bases, V lost 5 bases, and 5 bases had no gene match. The CDR3 sequence is 16 residues long.

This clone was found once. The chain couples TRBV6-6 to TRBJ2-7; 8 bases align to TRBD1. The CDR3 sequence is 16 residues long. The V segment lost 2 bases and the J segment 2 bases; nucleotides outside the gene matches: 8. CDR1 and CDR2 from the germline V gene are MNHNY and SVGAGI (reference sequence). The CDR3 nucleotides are TGTGCCAGCAGTTACACCTACGGACAGGGTACCTACGAGCAGTACTTC. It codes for CASSYTYGQGTYEQYF.

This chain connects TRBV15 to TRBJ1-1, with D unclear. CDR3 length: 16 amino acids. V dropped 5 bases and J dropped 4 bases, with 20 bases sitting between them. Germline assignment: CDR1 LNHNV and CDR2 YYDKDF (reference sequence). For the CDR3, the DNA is TGTGCCACCAGCTTTCTCCCGGGCGGTACGAGCACTGAAGCTTTCTTT. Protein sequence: CATSFLPGGTSTEAFF.

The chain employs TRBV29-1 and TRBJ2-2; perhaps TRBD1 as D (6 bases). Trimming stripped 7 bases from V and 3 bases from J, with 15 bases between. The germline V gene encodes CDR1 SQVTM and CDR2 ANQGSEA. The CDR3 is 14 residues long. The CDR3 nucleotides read TGCAGCGGGATACAGGGCAGCGACACCGGGGAGCTGTTTTTT. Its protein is CSGIQGSDTGELFF.

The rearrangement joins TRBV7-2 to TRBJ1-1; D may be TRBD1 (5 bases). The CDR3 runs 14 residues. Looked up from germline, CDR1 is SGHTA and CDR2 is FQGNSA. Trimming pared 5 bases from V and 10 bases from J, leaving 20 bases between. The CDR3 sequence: CASSTRQGPNVAFF. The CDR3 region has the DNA TGTGCCAGCAGCACCCGGCAGGGACCGAACGTAGCTTTCTTT.

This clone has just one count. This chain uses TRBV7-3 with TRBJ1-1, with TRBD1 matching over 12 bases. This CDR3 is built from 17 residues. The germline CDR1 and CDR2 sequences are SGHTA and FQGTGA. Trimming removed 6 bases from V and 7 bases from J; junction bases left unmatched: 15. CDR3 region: CASRYPGQGASSDEAFF. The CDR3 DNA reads TGTGCCAGCAGATACCCGGGACAGGGGGCGAGTTCGGATGAAGCTTTCTTT. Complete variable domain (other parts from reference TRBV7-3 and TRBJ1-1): GAGVSQTPSNKVTEKGKYVELRCDPISGHTALYWYRQSLGQGPEFLIYFQGTGAADDSGLPNDRFFAVRPEGSVSTLKIQRTERGDSAVYLCASRYPGQGASSDEAFFGQGTRLTVV.